Below are 10 T cell receptor beta chains sequenced from a single sample in a study of blood T cell repertoires in COVID-19. TCRdb's copy holds only in-frame clones and misses some; the assay was immunoSEQ multiplex PCR. The top ten clones hold approximately 8.7% of a sample with 190,000 or so clones, 75% to 90% of them seen once. Material for sequencing was PBMCs or T cells enriched from blood (not recorded which). These TCRs come from a man between 35 and 55 years old who had recovered from COVID-19.

J is TRBJ1-1 and V is TRBV9; D gene uncertain. Germline assignment: CDR1 SGDLS and CDR2 YYNGEE. Trimming took 0 bases from V and 2 from J, leaving 11 bases between them. The CDR3 extends over 15 amino acids. CDR3: CASSVGVGGNTEAFF. CDR3 sequence (DNA): TGTGCCAGCAGCGTAGGTGTGGGAGGCAACACTGAAGCTTTCTTT.

The V gene is TRBV14, the J gene TRBJ2-1; D is possibly TRBD1 (5 bases). The CDR3 totals 11 residues. Trimming left V 6 bases short and J 10 bases short, with 10 bases between. CDR1 and CDR2 from the germline V gene are SGHDN and FVKESK. Here the CDR3 DNA reads TGTGCCAGCAGAGGTCAGGGAGAGCAGTTCTTC. Residues: CASRGQGEQFF.

Turning to this clone: At one of its ends the junction is not consistent with the germline gene, which may arise from a read error. The chain carries TRBV24-1 and TRBJ1-2; no reliable D call. CDR1 and CDR2 from the germline V gene are KGHDR and SFDVKD. The CDR3 has 12 amino acids. The CDR3, as DNA: TGTGCCACCAGTGATCCTGGATTCCGGGTCTTCTTC. Its protein product is CATSDPGFRVFF.

Concerning this clone: Compared with germline, one end of the junction differs, possibly owing to a read error. This chain uses TRBV19 with TRBJ1-2; D ambiguous. Germline CDR1 LNHDA, CDR2 SQIVND (reference sequence). This CDR3 region has 13 residues. CDR3: CASSTGHVAFSSF. The CDR3 coding sequence is TGTGCCAGTAGTACCGGTCACGTAGCGTTCTCCTCGTTC.

The chain uses TRBV30 and TRBJ1-1, with D unresolved. The CDR3 is made up of 14 amino acids. V lost 1 base and J 0 bases, leaving 9 bases between the germline ends. The germline CDR1 and CDR2 sequences are GTSNPN and SVGIG (reference sequence). The CDR3 sequence: CAWSETNMNTEAFF. The CDR3 nucleotides read TGTGCCTGGAGTGAAACAAACATGAACACTGAAGCTTTCTTT.

This clone appeared a single time. The rearrangement uses TRBV27 and TRBJ1-1; TRBD1 aligns across 11 bases. The CDR3 extends over 16 amino acids. V lost 4 bases and J lost 4; bases outside the gene matches: 8. Germline V gene lookup returns CDR1 MNHEY and CDR2 SMNVEV (reference sequence). The CDR3 loop is CASSSWTGGRGTEAFF. The CDR3 coding sequence is TGTGCCAGCAGTTCCTGGACAGGGGGCAGGGGCACTGAAGCTTTCTTT.

This rearrangement joins TRBV18 to TRBJ1-6; 7 bases agree with TRBD1. Looked up from germline, CDR1 is KGHSH and CDR2 is LQKENI. V was clipped by 4 bases and J by 0 bases; unmatched bases: 3. The CDR3 contains 16 residues. The CDR3 nucleotides are TGTGCCAGCTCACAGGACAGGAGCTCCTATAATTCACCCCTCCACTTT. This sequence encodes CASSQDRSSYNSPLHF.

This chain's CDR3 is CASRAGGNTEAFF. In DNA, the CDR3 is TGTGCCAGCAGGGCAGGAGGGAACACTGAAGCTTTCTTT. V is TRBV2 and J is TRBJ1-1; D unresolved. Trimming stripped 6 bases from V and 1 base from J, with 9 bases between. From germline, CDR1 is SNHLY and CDR2 FYNNEI. The CDR3 extends over 13 amino acids.

The chain joins TRBV19 to TRBJ1-5; D gene ambiguous. Germline lookup yields CDR1 LNHDA and CDR2 SQIVND (reference sequence). There are 15 residues in the CDR3. V was clipped by 6 bases and J by 0 bases, with 12 bases between them. This CDR3 reads CASSGEGNSNQPQHF. Written as DNA, the CDR3 is TGTGCCAGTAGCGGTGAGGGAAATAGCAATCAGCCCCAGCATTTT.

In this sample, this clone turned up once. This chain connects TRBV5-1 to TRBJ1-1; 11 nucleotides agree with TRBD1. V lost 4 bases, J lost 0 bases, and 5 bases stayed unmatched. This CDR3 has 16 residues. Germline V gives CDR1 SGHRS, CDR2 YFSETQ. The CDR3 sequence is CASSPRTGGVNTEAFF. The CDR3 DNA sequence: TGCGCCAGCAGCCCTAGGACAGGGGGCGTGAACACTGAAGCTTTCTTT.